Below, 30 T cell receptor beta chains from the same sample are listed, as sequenced in a study of somatic mutations in cytotoxic T cells in rheumatoid arthritis. Profiled with immunoSEQ multiplex PCR; TCRdb holds only in-frame clones, not every one. Of approximately 13,000 clones in the sample, over 75% were seen once. Sequenced input: CD8+ T cells sorted from blood. Source of these receptors: an adult with rheumatoid arthritis.

The chain has TRBV19 and TRBJ2-5; no definite D call. The germline CDR1 and CDR2 sequences are LNHDA and SQIVND (reference sequence). This CDR3 has 13 amino acids. Deletions cut 3 bases from V and 4 bases from J, with 9 bases between. The CDR3 sequence: CASSMLVGETQYF. The DNA for the CDR3 is TGTGCCAGTAGTATGCTGGTTGGAGAGACCCAGTACTTC.

The rearrangement joins TRBV9 to TRBJ1-1; TRBD1 might be the D (6 bases). This CDR3 has 13 residues. V lost 7 bases, J lost 2 bases, and 12 bases lay in between. Germline CDR1 SGDLS, CDR2 YYNGEE. For the CDR3, the DNA is TGTGCCAGCGGGGGGCCTTCAAACACTGAAGCTTTCTTT. Translated, it gives CASGGPSNTEAFF.

This clone was counted only a few times. This chain joins TRBV10-3 and TRBJ1-2; TRBD1 might be the D (5 bases). The germline gives CDR1 ENHRY, CDR2 SYGVKD. This CDR3 region has 12 residues. Trimming left V 11 bases short and J 8 bases short, with 18 bases between. CDR3 protein: CALRGPRRGYTF. DNA of the CDR3: TGTGCCCTGCGGGGACCGCGGCGAGGCTACACCTTC.

The chain carries TRBV29-1 and TRBJ2-7; TRBD1 might be the D (6 bases). This CDR3 is built from 12 residues. The V and J ends lost 5 bases and 4 bases respectively, with 12 bases between them. CDR1 and CDR2 (germline): SQVTM, ANQGSEA. CDR3 nucleotide sequence: TGCAGCGTTAGCCAGGGGATGTACGAGCAGTACTTC. As protein: CSVSQGMYEQYF.

This clone was counted between two and nine times. The V call is TRBV28, the J call TRBJ1-2; possible D gene TRBD1, 6 bases. Germline V gives CDR1 MDHEN, CDR2 SYDVKM. Trimming took off 8 bases at V and 6 bases at J, with 19 bases between the two ends. The CDR3 spans 14 residues. CDR3 coding DNA: TGTGCCAGCCAATACCTCCAGGGGAGCGATGGCTACACCTTC. Residues: CASQYLQGSDGYTF.

This clone is medium-sized within its sample. This chain uses TRBV7-9 with TRBJ2-7; D not resolved. Germline-derived CDR1 and CDR2 are SEHNR and FQNEAQ (reference sequence). This CDR3 spans 13 amino acids. V dropped 5 bases and J dropped 1 base, with 9 bases sitting between them. DNA for the CDR3: TGTGCCAGCAGCGAATACCCTTCCTACGAGCAGTACTTC. It encodes CASSEYPSYEQYF.

The chain couples TRBV10-2 to TRBJ2-5; either TRBD1 or TRBD2 may fit D (5 bases each). Trimming pared 0 bases from V and 4 bases from J, leaving 9 bases between. CDR3 length: 14 amino acids. CDR1 and CDR2 from the germline V gene are WSHSY and SAAADI. CDR3 in DNA: TGCGCCAGCAGTGAGTCGTCGGGGACAGAGACCCAGTACTTC. Protein sequence: CASSESSGTETQYF.

This chain links TRBV5-5 with TRBJ2-2; D is unresolved. The CDR3 contains 13 residues. Trimming pared 1 base from V and 5 bases from J, leaving 6 bases between. Germline V gene sequence: CDR1 SGHKS, CDR2 YYEKEE (reference sequence). The CDR3 bases are TGTGCCAGCAGCTTGCGCAGGACCGGGGAGCTGTTTTTT. Translating it yields CASSLRRTGELFF.

The chain links TRBV5-8 to TRBJ2-6; tentative D call: TRBD2 (5 bases). V was cut by 3 bases and J by 2 bases, with 9 bases left in between. The CDR3 length is 15 residues. The germline V gene has CDR1 SGHTS and CDR2 YDEGEE. The CDR3 sequence is CASSWTDTGANVLTF. DNA for the CDR3: TGTGCCAGCAGCTGGACTGACACTGGGGCCAACGTCCTGACTTTC.

The genes are TRBV27 and TRBJ2-7; D unresolved. This CDR3 region has 13 residues. The V end lost 2 bases, the J end lost 1 base, and 6 bases lay between the germline ends. CDR1 and CDR2 from the germline V gene are MNHEY and SMNVEV (reference sequence). CDR3: CASSLGPSYEQYV. The CDR3 DNA reads TGTGCCAGCAGTTTAGGGCCATCCTACGAGCAGTACGTC.

V and J are TRBV19 and TRBJ1-2; no reliable D call. V lost 2 bases, J lost 7 bases, and 17 bases lay in between. This CDR3 comprises 15 residues. Germline V gives CDR1 LNHDA, CDR2 SQIVND (reference sequence). The CDR3 bases are TGTGCCAGTAGTATATCCGGGGTCCCTTGGAGTGGCTACACCTTC. Protein sequence: CASSISGVPWSGYTF.

This clone has just a few counts. The chain links TRBV7-6 to TRBJ2-7, with D perhaps TRBD1 (6 bases). The CDR3 has 13 residues. With 1 base removed from V and 4 bases from J, the gap between germline ends came to 8 bases. Germline V CDR1 and CDR2: SGHVS, FNYEAQ. CDR3 coding DNA: TGTGCCAGCAGCTTAGGGGGGCGATACGAGCAGTACGTC. Translating it yields CASSLGGRYEQYV.

The CDR3 region is CASSESQRDQPQHF. In DNA form, the CDR3 reads TGCGCCAGCAGTGAGTCCCAAAGGGATCAGCCCCAGCATTTT. The gene calls are TRBV10-1 and TRBJ1-5; no definite D call. CDR1 is WNHNN and CDR2 is SYGVQD in the germline V gene (reference sequence). The CDR3 sequence is 14 residues long. V gave up 0 bases and J gave up 5 bases, with 8 bases separating them.

This clone was observed a few times. This chain joins TRBV19 and TRBJ1-4; possible D gene TRBD1, 5 bases. Germline V gene data show CDR1 as LNHDA and CDR2 as SQIVND (reference sequence). The CDR3 has 13 residues. V was pared by 11 bases and J by 7 bases, with 17 bases between. The CDR3 loop is CASQSGGGEKLFF. The DNA for the CDR3 is TGTGCCTCTCAAAGCGGGGGTGGTGAAAAACTGTTTTTT.

The rearrangement joins TRBV5-1 to TRBJ1-5; maybe TRBD1 (6 bases). CDR1 and CDR2 (germline): SGHRS, YFSETQ. The CDR3 consists of 19 residues. CDR3 loop: CAGAGQGKSGEDSNQPQHF. CDR3 nucleotides: TGCGCAGGAGCGGGACAAGGCAAAAGCGGGGAGGATAGCAATCAGCCCCAGCATTTT.

The V call is TRBV4-1, the J call TRBJ2-4, with 7 bases identical to TRBD1. CDR1 is MGHRA, CDR2 YSYEKL, per germline. After removal of 0 bases from V and 2 bases from J, the junction contained 7 bases not matched to a gene. The CDR3 loop spans 17 amino acids. DNA for the CDR3: TGCGCCAGCAGCCAAGATTTACCAGGGGGACCCAAAAACATTCAGTACTTC. Its translation is CASSQDLPGGPKNIQYF.

This clone was counted between two and nine times. The chain has TRBV7-6 and TRBJ1-5; D unclear. Germline-derived CDR1 and CDR2 are SGHVS and FNYEAQ. This CDR3 has 13 amino acids. V was cut by 3 bases and J by 1 base, with 4 bases left in between. The CDR3 here is CASSFGSNQPQHF. Here the CDR3 DNA reads TGTGCCAGCAGCTTCGGAAGCAATCAGCCCCAGCATTTT.

The CDR3 is CASSAEGAAAEAFF. For the CDR3, the DNA is TGTGCCAGCAGTGCCGAGGGGGCGGCTGCTGAAGCTTTCTTT. The chain carries TRBV25-1 and TRBJ1-1; 7 bases match TRBD1. The germline V gene has CDR1 MGHDK and CDR2 SYGVNS. This CDR3 comprises 14 residues. V dropped 4 bases and J dropped 6; count of bases not matched to a gene: 8.

The rearrangement joins TRBV4-1 to TRBJ2-3; tentative D call: TRBD2 (5 bases). This CDR3 has 16 amino acids. CDR1 is MGHRA, CDR2 YSYEKL, per germline. V lost 0 bases to trimming and J lost 1 base, with 11 bases between them. The CDR3 DNA follows: TGCGCCAGCAGCCAAGAAGGAGGCCGAGGCACAGATACGCAGTATTTT. Its translation: CASSQEGGRGTDTQYF.

The CDR3 region is CASSPGTYYEQYF. The CDR3 DNA follows: TGTGCCAGCAGCCCCGGGACTTACTACGAGCAGTACTTC. The chain is built from TRBV27 and TRBJ2-7; maybe TRBD2 (6 bases). Trimming left V 6 bases short and J 3 bases short, with 12 bases between. CDR3 length: 13 residues. Germline V gene sequence: CDR1 MNHEY, CDR2 SMNVEV (reference sequence).

The chain recombines TRBV5-6 with TRBJ2-5, with 8 bases matching TRBD2. Germline V gene lookup returns CDR1 SGHDT and CDR2 YYEEEE. V shed 1 base and J 5 bases; nucleotides not matched to a gene: 4. The CDR3 consists of 14 residues. CDR3 region: CASSLTGGLETQYF. CDR3 nucleotides: TGTGCCAGCAGCTTGACGGGGGGGCTTGAGACCCAGTACTTC.

This clone was picked up a small number of times. The rearrangement joins TRBV11-2 to TRBJ2-1; 9 bases are a match to TRBD1. The V and J ends lost 5 bases and 4 bases, in that order; junction bases with no gene match: 9. CDR3 length: 16 residues. CDR1 is SGHAT, CDR2 FQNNGV, per germline. The CDR3 loop is CASSTPDRGSYNEQFF. CDR3 nucleotides: TGTGCCAGCAGCACCCCAGACAGGGGGTCTTACAATGAGCAGTTCTTC.

The chain links TRBV6-1 to TRBJ2-1; 10 positions agree with TRBD2. The germline gives CDR1 MNHNS, CDR2 SASEGT. The J segment lost 5 bases and the V segment lost 11 bases, leaving 12 bases of the junction unmatched. The CDR3 is 15 residues long. For the CDR3, the DNA is TGTGCCGTATCGAGAGGGACTAGCGTGAACAATGAGCAGTTCTTC. Its protein product is CAVSRGTSVNNEQFF.

This clone was counted a few times. The chain links TRBV16 to TRBJ1-4; tentative D call: TRBD1 (6 bases). The V end lost 4 bases, the J end lost 5 bases, and 14 bases lay between the germline ends. The germline V gene encodes CDR1 KGHSY and CDR2 FQNENV. The CDR3 extends over 15 amino acids. This chain's CDR3 is CASSRTGHTNEKLFF. CDR3 DNA sequence: TGTGCCAGCAGCCGCACGGGACACACAAATGAAAAACTGTTTTTT.

The CDR3 is CASSEALGGQGDNEQFF. The CDR3 DNA reads TGTGCCAGCAGTGAAGCGCTTGGGGGGCAGGGAGACAATGAGCAGTTCTTC. The chain recombines TRBV2 with TRBJ2-1; D might be TRBD1 or TRBD2, each matching 6 bases. CDR1 SNHLY and CDR2 FYNNEI come from the germline V gene. This CDR3 is built from 17 residues. V lost 0 bases and J lost 5, with 17 bases in between.

This chain uses TRBV4-1 with TRBJ2-3; 9 bases line up with TRBD2. CDR3 length equals 17 residues. The J segment lost 3 bases and the V segment lost 1 base, leaving 8 bases of the junction unmatched. The germline V gene has CDR1 MGHRA and CDR2 YSYEKL. CDR3 residues: CASSQAAGGLKTDTQYF. The DNA of the CDR3 is TGCGCCAGCAGCCAAGCTGCGGGGGGGCTGAAGACAGATACGCAGTATTTT.

This clone showed up just once. The chain is built from TRBV10-3 and TRBJ1-3; D unclear. CDR1 is ENHRY and CDR2 is SYGVKD in the germline V gene. V was pared by 0 bases and J by 4 bases, with 13 bases between. This CDR3 is 16 amino acids long. The CDR3 nucleotides are TGTGCCATCAGTGAGTCCAGCCTTCGTTGGGGAAACACCATATATTTT. Protein product: CAISESSLRWGNTIYF.

V usage is TRBV2 and J usage is TRBJ1-5; no clear D. The CDR3 loop spans 15 amino acids. Trimming removed 1 base from V and 1 base from J, with 8 bases in between. Germline V gives CDR1 SNHLY, CDR2 FYNNEI. The CDR3 reads CASSEGRSSNQPQHF. As DNA, the CDR3 is TGTGCCAGCAGTGAAGGCAGGTCCAGCAATCAGCCCCAGCATTTT.

The rearrangement uses TRBV4-1 and TRBJ1-3; D unclear. Germline CDR1 reads MGHRA; CDR2 reads YSYEKL. CDR3 length equals 13 residues. Trimming removed 5 bases from V and 4 bases from J, with 9 bases in between. CDR3 amino acids: CASSKLPGNTIYF. The CDR3 DNA follows: TGCGCCAGCAGCAAGCTACCCGGAAACACCATATATTTT.

This clone has only a few counts. CDR3 amino acids: CSVVQRTGSSYEQYF. In DNA form, the CDR3 reads TGCAGCGTCGTGCAAAGGACAGGGAGCTCCTACGAGCAGTACTTC. J is TRBJ2-7 and V is TRBV29-1; 8 bases match TRBD1. V was clipped by 6 bases and J by 0 bases; unmatched bases: 10. CDR1 and CDR2 from the germline V gene are SQVTM and ANQGSEA. There are 15 residues in the CDR3.